The 18 T cell receptor beta chains listed next were all sequenced from one sample in a study of TIL therapy for anti-PD-1-resistant metastatic lung cancer. Documented time point: pre-treatment sample, taken before nivolumab and TIL therapy. The libraries were made with immunoSEQ v3. The table came from immunoSEQ multiplex PCR; TCRdb's copy has only in-frame clones and leaves some out. The table records about 60,000 clones, under 75% of them present only once. Sequencing was performed on blood, taken at baseline. All receptors derive from a person aged 25 to 80 with non-small cell lung cancer.

The genes are TRBV20-1 and TRBJ2-7; D call uncertain. Trimming shortened V by 1 base and J by 3 bases, and 4 bases separated the two germline ends. This CDR3 is built from 11 residues. The V gene's germline CDR1 is DFQATT and CDR2 SNEGSKA (reference sequence). CDR3 DNA: TGCAGTGCTAGAGGGAGCTACGAGCAGTACTTC. Protein: CSARGSYEQYF.

Only a few counts were recorded for this clone. The rearrangement joins TRBV27 to TRBJ2-7; D is possibly TRBD2 (5 bases). The CDR3 consists of 15 residues. V lost 3 bases, J lost 1 base, and 13 bases lay in between. Germline CDR1 and CDR2: MNHEY and SMNVEV (reference sequence). In nucleotides, the CDR3 is TGTGCCAGCAGTTTTTCCGTGCGGGCTTCCTACGAGCAGTACTTC. Translation gives CASSFSVRASYEQYF.

The V call is TRBV2, the J call TRBJ2-1, with 7 bases that match TRBD2. Germline V gene sequence: CDR1 SNHLY, CDR2 FYNNEI. This CDR3 region has 14 residues. V was clipped by 4 bases and J by 7 bases; unmatched bases: 7. The CDR3 nucleotides are TGTGCCAGCAGTGGGTTTGGCGGGGGTAATGAGCAGTTCTTC. This encodes CASSGFGGGNEQFF.

The chain carries TRBV2 and TRBJ2-7; 11 nucleotides align to TRBD1. The CDR3 has 16 residues. V lost 5 bases and J lost 6; bases outside the gene matches: 12. Germline V gene data show CDR1 as SNHLY and CDR2 as FYNNEI. This CDR3 reads CASSSQHSGTGGEQYF. The CDR3 DNA is TGTGCCAGCAGTTCCCAACACTCCGGGACAGGGGGCGAGCAGTACTTC.

The CDR3 here is CASSQAGHSVYNEQFF. CDR3 sequence (DNA): TGCGCCAGCAGCCAAGCTGGACACTCAGTTTACAATGAGCAGTTCTTC. The V call is TRBV4-1, the J call TRBJ2-1; TRBD1 might be the D (5 bases). Trimming removed 1 base from V and 4 bases from J, with 14 bases in between. This CDR3 contains 16 residues. Germline lookup yields CDR1 MGHRA and CDR2 YSYEKL.

V gene TRBV9 combines with J gene TRBJ2-2; TRBD2 is a possible D gene (5 bases). In germline, CDR1 is SGDLS, CDR2 YYNGEE. CDR3 length: 18 amino acids. Trimming removed 4 bases at V and 0 bases at J, with 19 bases between. The DNA of the CDR3 is TGTGCCAGCAGCCCCACGCCTCTCCGGGGAGCGAACACCGGGGAGCTGTTTTTT. Amino acids: CASSPTPLRGANTGELFF.

This chain connects TRBV5-1 to TRBJ1-1; no reliable D call. Germline CDR1 SGHRS, CDR2 YFSETQ. V dropped 0 bases and J dropped 8 bases, with 11 bases sitting between them. This CDR3 has 13 amino acids. DNA of the CDR3: TGCGCCAGCAGCTTGGATCCATGGATGGAAGCTTTCTTT. Translated: CASSLDPWMEAFF.

V gene TRBV28 combines with J gene TRBJ1-2; D is uncertain. The V end was cut by 5 bases, the J end by 4 bases, with 11 bases between. The CDR3 is made up of 13 amino acids. The V gene's germline CDR1 is MDHEN and CDR2 SYDVKM. The CDR3 DNA reads TGTGCCAGCAGTCATGAACGGACCTATGGCTACACCTTC. Translated: CASSHERTYGYTF.

This clone was counted only a few times. V usage is TRBV7-8 and J usage is TRBJ1-2; D perhaps matches TRBD1 (5 bases). The CDR3 has 13 residues. Germline-derived CDR1 and CDR2 are SGHVS and FQNEAQ. Deletions cut 0 bases from V and 4 bases from J, with 6 bases between. The CDR3 region is CASSLAGAYGYTF. The CDR3 coding sequence is TGTGCCAGCAGCTTAGCAGGGGCCTATGGCTACACCTTC.

J is TRBJ2-3 and V is TRBV9; TRBD2 aligns across 11 bases. The germline gives CDR1 SGDLS, CDR2 YYNGEE. Trimming cost V 2 bases and J 4 bases; bases outside gene matches: 6. The CDR3 consists of 16 residues. CDR3: CASSVGASGGPDTQYF. As DNA, the CDR3 is TGTGCCAGCAGCGTTGGAGCTAGCGGGGGGCCAGATACGCAGTATTTT.

In the case of this clone: Other DNA sequences in this specimen translate into the identical CDR3. J is TRBJ2-3 and V is TRBV10-1, with TRBD2 identical over 7 bases. Germline V lookup: CDR1 WNHNN, CDR2 SYGVQD (reference sequence). With 0 bases clipped from V and 0 bases from J, the junction kept 3 bases outside the gene matches. CDR3 size: 16 residues. The CDR3 region has the DNA TGCGCCAGCAGTGAGTCGAAGCGGGGTAGCACAGATACGCAGTATTTT. Translating gives CASSESKRGSTDTQYF.

This clone was counted a few times. This chain connects TRBV5-1 to TRBJ2-7; TRBD1 agrees at 11 bases. Germline assignment: CDR1 SGHRS and CDR2 YFSETQ. The CDR3 has 14 residues. With 3 bases clipped from V and 5 bases from J, the junction kept 4 bases outside the gene matches. The DNA for the CDR3 is TGCGCCAGCAGCTCTGGGACAGGGGGAAACGAGCAGTACTTC. It is translated as CASSSGTGGNEQYF.

The chain recombines TRBV5-4 with TRBJ2-3; maybe TRBD2 (6 bases). The CDR3 length is 13 residues. CDR1 SGHNT and CDR2 YYREEE come from the germline V gene (reference sequence). The ends were cut back, 5 bases at V and 0 bases at J, with 7 bases in the middle. CDR3 residues: CASRDYSTDTQYF. The CDR3 DNA sequence: TGTGCCAGCAGGGACTACAGCACAGATACGCAGTATTTT.

This clone appeared a few times. This sample also contains other DNA sequences that code for the same CDR3. The chain carries TRBV19 and TRBJ1-4, with 7 bases matching TRBD1. The CDR3 contains 14 residues. V was clipped by 3 bases and J by 2 bases; unmatched bases: 0. Germline values: CDR1 LNHDA, CDR2 SQIVND (reference sequence). Here the CDR3 DNA reads TGTGCCAGTAGTATGACAGGGACTAATGAAAAACTGTTTTTT. This sequence encodes CASSMTGTNEKLFF.

The CDR3 is CASSAQGEQYF. DNA of the CDR3: TGTGCCAGCAGCGCTCAGGGGGAACAGTACTTC. V is TRBV7-6 and J is TRBJ2-7; 7 nucleotides line up with TRBD1. This CDR3 has 11 amino acids. V gave up 5 bases and J gave up 10 bases; unmatched junction bases: 5. Looked up from germline, CDR1 is SGHVS and CDR2 is FNYEAQ.

This sequence joins TRBV27 and TRBJ1-1; 7 positions match TRBD1. This CDR3 contains 14 residues. Germline trimming cut 5 bases from V and 6 bases from J; bases unmatched to any gene: 9. CDR1 and CDR2 from the germline V gene are MNHEY and SMNVEV (reference sequence). The CDR3 is CASSHDRVAPEAFF. CDR3 sequence (DNA): TGTGCCAGCAGTCACGACAGGGTAGCTCCTGAAGCTTTCTTT.

This chain connects TRBV7-9 to TRBJ2-2; D remains ambiguous. Germline CDR1 reads SEHNR; CDR2 reads FQNEAQ (reference sequence). This CDR3 is built from 16 residues. V was trimmed by 1 base and J by 2 bases, leaving 11 bases between them. The CDR3 sequence: CASSLVPASNTGELFF. CDR3 DNA: TGTGCCAGCAGCTTAGTCCCAGCGAGTAACACCGGGGAGCTGTTTTTT.

V is TRBV11-3 and J is TRBJ1-1; D gene unclear. The CDR3 extends over 17 amino acids. The V gene's germline CDR1 is SGHNT and CDR2 YENEEA. The V and J ends lost 4 bases and 1 base respectively, with 19 bases between them. CDR3 in DNA: TGTGCCAGCAGCTCCTTACTCCGCCGGGCTAAGAACACTGAAGCTTTCTTT. Residues: CASSSLLRRAKNTEAFF.